This T cell receptor (beta chain) was profiled in a study of shared clonotypes between healthy human individuals. Findings and caveats of the study: In this cohort, only blood was sampled, and tissue repertoires likely differ. A few donors shared about 5% of their naive CD4 clonotypes.

Germline values: CDR1 SGHRS, CDR2 YFSETQ. The ends were cut back, 1 base at V and 2 bases at J, with 13 bases in the middle. The CDR3 contains 15 residues. Each PCR replicate from the sorted subsets contained about 200 ng DNA, which is 25,000 to 30,000 T cell genomes. Method: immunoSEQ multiplex PCR; TCRdb's copy keeps in-frame clones and lacks some. The sample records about 1.1 million clones, approximately 78% being singletons. Turning to this clone: Its antigen remains unknown.

The sequence was collected from a man between 18 and 35 years old in good health. Some clones in this sample may be carry-over from other donors' samples. The J gene is TRBJ2-7, the V gene TRBV5-1; perhaps D is TRBD1 or TRBD2 (5 bases each). Source material: memory CD4+ T cells from PBMCs. This sample's subset: CD45RA-negative fraction. CDR3 amino acids: CASSLQGRMTYEQYF. For the CDR3, the DNA is TGCGCCAGCAGCTTGCAGGGACGCATGACCTACGAGCAGTACTTC.